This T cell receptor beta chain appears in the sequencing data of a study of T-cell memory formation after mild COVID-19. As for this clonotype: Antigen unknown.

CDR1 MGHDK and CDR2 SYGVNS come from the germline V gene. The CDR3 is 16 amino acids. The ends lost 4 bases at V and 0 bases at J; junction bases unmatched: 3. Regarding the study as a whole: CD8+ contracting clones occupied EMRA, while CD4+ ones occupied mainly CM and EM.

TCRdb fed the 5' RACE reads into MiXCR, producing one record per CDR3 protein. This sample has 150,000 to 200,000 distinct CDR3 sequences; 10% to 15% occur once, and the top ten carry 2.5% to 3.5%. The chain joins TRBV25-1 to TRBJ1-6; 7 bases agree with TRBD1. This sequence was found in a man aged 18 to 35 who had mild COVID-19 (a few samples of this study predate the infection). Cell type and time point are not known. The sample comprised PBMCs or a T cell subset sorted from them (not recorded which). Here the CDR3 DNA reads TGTGCCAGCAGTGCCCGGACAGGCTCCTATAATTCACCCCTCCACTTT. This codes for CASSARTGSYNSPLHF. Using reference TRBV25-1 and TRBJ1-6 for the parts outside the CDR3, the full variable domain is EADIYQTPRYLVIGTGKKITLECSQTMGHDKMYWYQQDPGMELHLIHYSYGVNSTEKGDLSSESTVSRIRTEHFPLTLESARPSHTSQYLCASSARTGSYNSPLHFGNGTRLTVT.